The rows below give T cell receptor beta chains drawn from one sample of a study of T cell responses to AZD1222 COVID-19 vaccine. Method: immunoSEQ multiplex PCR; TCRdb's copy keeps in-frame clones and lacks some. The table includes approximately 70,000 clones, roughly 85% detected once. This material consisted of peripheral blood, taken on day 0 of AZD1222 vaccination. Source of these receptors: an adult in good health. CDR3s include the opening cysteine and the closing phenylalanine or tryptophan. D genes are given only for firm matches. Expanded clones are given a class, and other clones once, few, many or no size at all.

clone size: .; D gene: .; V gene: TRBV28; J gene: TRBJ2-3; CDR3 length: 15; CDR3 protein: CASSLLSSSTDTQYF; CDR3 DNA: TGTGCCAGCAGTCTACTATCTAGTAGCACAGATACGCAGTATTTT
clone size: .; D gene: TRBD2; V gene: TRBV9; J gene: TRBJ2-7; CDR3 length: 13; CDR3 protein: CASSPIAGPEQYF; CDR3 DNA: TGTGCCAGCAGCCCGATAGCGGGACCCGAGCAGTACTTC
clone size: .; D gene: TRBD1; V gene: TRBV7-9; J gene: TRBJ2-2; CDR3 length: 15; CDR3 protein: CASSGQGVDTGELFF; CDR3 DNA: TGTGCCAGCAGCGGACAGGGGGTCGACACCGGGGAGCTGTTTTTT
clone size: .; D gene: .; V gene: TRBV10-3; J gene: TRBJ1-2; CDR3 length: 14; CDR3 protein: CAISDKSKGLGYTF; CDR3 DNA: TGTGCCATCAGTGATAAGTCAAAAGGCCTTGGCTACACCTTC
clone size: .; D gene: .; V gene: TRBV27; J gene: TRBJ2-3; CDR3 length: 13; CDR3 protein: CASSLGRIDTQYF; CDR3 DNA: TGTGCCAGCAGTTTAGGCCGGATAGATACGCAGTATTTT
clone size: few; D gene: .; V gene: TRBV30; J gene: TRBJ2-1; CDR3 length: 15; CDR3 protein: CAWRAGTGTYNEQFF; CDR3 DNA: TGTGCCTGGAGAGCCGGGACTGGGACCTACAATGAGCAGTTCTTC
clone size: .; D gene: TRBD1; V gene: TRBV28; J gene: TRBJ2-7; CDR3 length: 17; CDR3 protein: CASSLPPRGRFSYEQYF; CDR3 DNA: TGTGCCAGCAGTTTACCCCCCAGGGGGCGTTTCTCCTACGAGCAGTACTTC
clone size: .; D gene: .; V gene: TRBV9; J gene: TRBJ1-6; CDR3 length: 14; CDR3 protein: CASSVGSYNSPLHF; CDR3 DNA: TGTGCCAGCAGCGTCGGGTCCTATAATTCACCCCTCCACTTT
clone size: .; D gene: .; V gene: TRBV29-1; J gene: TRBJ2-3; CDR3 length: 14; CDR3 protein: CSVERLWGTDTQYF; CDR3 DNA: TGCAGCGTTGAAAGGTTATGGGGCACAGATACGCAGTATTTT
clone size: .; D gene: TRBD1; V gene: TRBV11-3; J gene: TRBJ1-2; CDR3 length: 17; CDR3 protein: CASSSYIGAGGSYGYTF; CDR3 DNA: TGTGCCAGCAGCTCCTATATCGGGGCAGGGGGGAGCTATGGCTACACCTTC
clone size: .; D gene: .; V gene: TRBV2; J gene: TRBJ2-7; CDR3 length: 16; CDR3 protein: CASSEPQTQRPYEQYF; CDR3 DNA: TGTGCCAGCAGTGAACCCCAGACCCAGCGACCCTACGAGCAGTACTTC
clone size: .; D gene: .; V gene: TRBV3-1/TRBV3-2; J gene: TRBJ1-2; CDR3 length: 11; CDR3 protein: CASGVGYGYTF; CDR3 DNA: TGTGCCAGCGGAGTGGGCTATGGCTACACCTTC
clone size: .; D gene: TRBD1; V gene: TRBV10-2; J gene: TRBJ2-1; CDR3 length: 12; CDR3 protein: CASSPDRAKQFF; CDR3 DNA: TGCGCCAGCAGTCCTGACAGGGCGAAGCAGTTCTTC
clone size: few; D gene: .; V gene: TRBV12-3/TRBV12-4; J gene: TRBJ2-3; CDR3 length: 13; CDR3 protein: CASGQTGTDTQYF; CDR3 DNA: TGTGCCAGCGGACAGACAGGCACAGATACGCAGTATTTT
clone size: few; D gene: .; V gene: TRBV6-4; J gene: TRBJ2-3; CDR3 length: 13; CDR3 protein: CAQGDTGPDTQYF; CDR3 DNA: TGTGCGCAAGGAGACACAGGCCCAGATACGCAGTATTTT
clone size: once; D gene: TRBD1; V gene: TRBV19; J gene: TRBJ1-1; CDR3 length: 13; CDR3 protein: CASSAQGSPEAFF; CDR3 DNA: TGTGCCAGTAGTGCACAGGGGTCCCCTGAAGCTTTCTTT
clone size: .; D gene: .; V gene: TRBV27; J gene: TRBJ1-2; CDR3 length: 16; CDR3 protein: CASSFHNPGATGGYTF; CDR3 DNA: TGTGCCAGCAGTTTCCATAATCCGGGGGCTACTGGTGGCTACACCTTC
clone size: .; D gene: .; V gene: TRBV19; J gene: TRBJ2-3; CDR3 length: 14; CDR3 protein: CATQGGRHTDTQYF; CDR3 DNA: TGTGCCACCCAAGGGGGACGGCACACAGATACGCAGTATTTT
clone size: once; D gene: TRBD1; V gene: TRBV5-5; J gene: TRBJ1-1; CDR3 length: 15; CDR3 protein: CASSLEGQGLSEAFF; CDR3 DNA: TGTGCCAGCAGCTTGGAGGGACAGGGGCTGTCTGAAGCTTTCTTT
clone size: once; D gene: TRBD1; V gene: TRBV5-5; J gene: TRBJ1-2; CDR3 length: 16; CDR3 protein: CASSLGQGAVVYGYTF; CDR3 DNA: TGTGCCAGCAGCTTGGGACAGGGGGCGGTAGTCTATGGCTACACCTTC
clone size: .; D gene: TRBD1; V gene: TRBV27; J gene: TRBJ2-3; CDR3 length: 13; CDR3 protein: CASSPDREDTQYF; CDR3 DNA: TGTGCCAGCAGTCCGGACAGGGAAGATACGCAGTATTTT
clone size: .; D gene: .; V gene: TRBV6-1; J gene: TRBJ2-7; CDR3 length: 15; CDR3 protein: CASSENWLSSYEQYF; CDR3 DNA: TGTGCCAGCAGTGAAAACTGGCTTAGCTCCTACGAGCAGTACTTC
clone size: .; D gene: .; V gene: TRBV6-5; J gene: TRBJ1-1; CDR3 length: 13; CDR3 protein: CASSMTENTEAFF; CDR3 DNA: TGTGCCAGCAGCATGACAGAGAACACTGAAGCTTTCTTT
clone size: .; D gene: .; V gene: TRBV7-3; J gene: TRBJ2-3; CDR3 length: 15; CDR3 protein: CASSLGGASTDTQYF; CDR3 DNA: TGTGCCAGCAGCTTAGGCGGTGCTAGCACAGATACGCAGTATTTT
clone size: .; D gene: .; V gene: TRBV9; J gene: TRBJ1-3; CDR3 length: 16; CDR3 protein: CASSPDPRGPGNTIYF; CDR3 DNA: TGTGCCAGCAGCCCCGACCCCCGAGGACCTGGAAACACCATATATTTT
clone size: .; D gene: .; V gene: TRBV5-4; J gene: TRBJ2-3; CDR3 length: 12; CDR3 protein: CASSLSTDTQYF; CDR3 DNA: TGTGCCAGCAGCCTCTCCACAGATACGCAGTATTTT
clone size: .; D gene: .; V gene: TRBV21-1; J gene: TRBJ1-1; CDR3 length: 10; CDR3 protein: CAGISRGPFF; CDR3 DNA: TGTGCCGGCATCTCCAGGGGGCCTTTCTTT
clone size: .; D gene: TRBD2; V gene: TRBV6-6; J gene: TRBJ2-1; CDR3 length: 15; CDR3 protein: CASGYGGGSIDEQFF; CDR3 DNA: TGTGCCAGCGGTTACGGAGGCGGGAGTATTGATGAGCAGTTCTTC
clone size: .; D gene: TRBD1; V gene: TRBV15; J gene: TRBJ1-5; CDR3 length: 16; CDR3 protein: CATSRGGTGVNQPQHF; CDR3 DNA: TGTGCCACCAGCAGAGGAGGGACAGGGGTTAATCAGCCCCAGCATTTT
clone size: .; D gene: TRBD1; V gene: TRBV2; J gene: TRBJ2-1; CDR3 length: 13; CDR3 protein: CASRGQGPGTFFF; CDR3 DNA: TGTGCCAGCAGGGGACAGGGTCCCGGAACCTTCTTCTTC
clone size: .; D gene: .; V gene: TRBV12-3/TRBV12-4; J gene: TRBJ2-7; CDR3 length: 13; CDR3 protein: CASSLSTSYEQYF; CDR3 DNA: TGTGCCAGCAGTTTATCCACTTCCTACGAGCAGTACTTC
clone size: .; D gene: .; V gene: TRBV18; J gene: TRBJ1-5; CDR3 length: 14; CDR3 protein: CASSPEYSNQPQHF; CDR3 DNA: TGTGCCAGCTCACCAGAATATAGCAATCAGCCCCAGCATTTT
clone size: .; D gene: .; V gene: TRBV27; J gene: TRBJ1-6; CDR3 length: 16; CDR3 protein: CASSLSKGRGYSPLHF; CDR3 DNA: TGTGCCAGCAGTTTATCGAAGGGCAGGGGTTATTCACCCCTCCACTTT
clone size: .; D gene: .; V gene: TRBV2; J gene: TRBJ2-1; CDR3 length: 10; CDR3 protein: CASSVREQFF; CDR3 DNA: TGTGCCAGCAGTGTAAGGGAGCAGTTCTTC
clone size: .; D gene: .; V gene: TRBV15; J gene: TRBJ2-2; CDR3 length: 16; CDR3 protein: CATSRDYDRDTGELFF; CDR3 DNA: TGTGCCACCAGCAGAGATTACGATAGGGACACCGGGGAGCTGTTTTTT
clone size: .; D gene: .; V gene: TRBV2; J gene: TRBJ1-1; CDR3 length: 14; CDR3 protein: CASSKRKGDTEAFF; CDR3 DNA: TGTGCCAGCAGTAAAAGGAAGGGGGACACTGAAGCTTTCTTT
clone size: .; D gene: .; V gene: TRBV5-5; J gene: TRBJ1-6; CDR3 length: 16; CDR3 protein: CASSPVHASKNSPLHF; CDR3 DNA: TGTGCCAGCAGCCCCGTTCATGCAAGTAAAAATTCACCCCTCCACTTT
clone size: .; D gene: TRBD2; V gene: TRBV12-5; J gene: TRBJ2-1; CDR3 length: 13; CDR3 protein: CASVSSGAVEQFF; CDR3 DNA: TGTGCTAGTGTATCTAGCGGGGCTGTTGAGCAGTTCTTC
clone size: .; D gene: .; V gene: TRBV12-3/TRBV12-4; J gene: TRBJ1-5; CDR3 length: 13; CDR3 protein: CASSLQVNQPQHF; CDR3 DNA: TGTGCCAGCAGTTTACAGGTAAATCAGCCCCAGCATTTT
clone size: .; D gene: .; V gene: TRBV5-1; J gene: TRBJ1-3; CDR3 length: 14; CDR3 protein: CASSPEGPGNTIYF; CDR3 DNA: TGCGCCAGCAGCCCAGAGGGGCCCGGAAACACCATATATTTT
clone size: once; D gene: .; V gene: TRBV5-1; J gene: TRBJ2-1; CDR3 length: 16; CDR3 protein: CASSLRGGGSNNEQFF; CDR3 DNA: TGCGCCAGCAGCTTGAGAGGTGGGGGTAGCAACAATGAGCAGTTCTTC
clone size: .; D gene: TRBD2; V gene: TRBV7-2; J gene: TRBJ2-6; CDR3 length: 17; CDR3 protein: CASSGLAGISGANVLTF; CDR3 DNA: TGTGCCAGCAGCGGACTAGCGGGAATCTCTGGGGCCAACGTCCTGACTTTC
clone size: .; D gene: .; V gene: TRBV6-5; J gene: TRBJ1-4; CDR3 length: 13; CDR3 protein: CASTLTGGEKLFF; CDR3 DNA: TGTGCCAGCACCCTGACCGGGGGCGAAAAACTGTTTTTT
clone size: .; D gene: .; V gene: TRBV6-5; J gene: TRBJ2-7; CDR3 length: 15; CDR3 protein: CASSLGKRITYEQYF; CDR3 DNA: TGTGCCAGCAGCCTTGGGAAGCGGATCACCTACGAGCAGTACTTC
clone size: .; D gene: TRBD1; V gene: TRBV23-1; J gene: TRBJ2-7; CDR3 length: 16; CDR3 protein: CASSHSGTGNSYEQYF; CDR3 DNA: TGCGCCAGCAGTCATTCCGGGACAGGAAACTCCTACGAGCAGTACTTC
clone size: .; D gene: TRBD1; V gene: TRBV29-1; J gene: TRBJ2-7; CDR3 length: 13; CDR3 protein: CSVSDRSSYEQYF; CDR3 DNA: TGCAGCGTTTCGGACAGGAGCTCCTACGAGCAGTACTTC
clone size: .; D gene: .; V gene: TRBV4-1; J gene: TRBJ2-2; CDR3 length: 12; CDR3 protein: CASSQGTGELFF; CDR3 DNA: TGCGCCAGCAGCCAAGGAACCGGGGAGCTGTTTTTT
clone size: .; D gene: .; V gene: TRBV5-4; J gene: TRBJ2-2; CDR3 length: 13; CDR3 protein: CASSGSGAEELFF; CDR3 DNA: TGTGCCAGCAGCGGCTCCGGGGCTGAGGAGCTGTTTTTT
clone size: .; D gene: .; V gene: TRBV9; J gene: TRBJ1-3; CDR3 length: 13; CDR3 protein: CASSAGNRNTIYF; CDR3 DNA: TGTGCCAGCAGCGCCGGAAACAGAAACACCATATATTTT
clone size: .; D gene: TRBD1; V gene: TRBV27; J gene: TRBJ1-3; CDR3 length: 16; CDR3 protein: CASSFTGVGSGNTIYF; CDR3 DNA: TGTGCCAGCAGTTTTACAGGGGTTGGGTCTGGAAACACCATATATTTT
clone size: .; D gene: .; V gene: TRBV9; J gene: TRBJ1-6; CDR3 length: 17; CDR3 protein: CASSANPRTAANSPLHF; CDR3 DNA: TGTGCCAGCAGCGCGAATCCCCGGACAGCCGCCAATTCACCCCTCCACTTT
clone size: .; D gene: TRBD1; V gene: TRBV6-5; J gene: TRBJ1-1; CDR3 length: 15; CDR3 protein: CASRSDRGPYTEAFF; CDR3 DNA: TGTGCCAGCAGGTCCGACAGGGGGCCTTACACTGAAGCTTTCTTT
clone size: .; D gene: .; V gene: TRBV6-5; J gene: TRBJ2-7; CDR3 length: 14; CDR3 protein: CASNFRGTGHEQYF; CDR3 DNA: TGTGCCAGCAATTTCAGGGGGACTGGGCACGAGCAGTACTTC
clone size: once; D gene: TRBD1; V gene: TRBV3-1/TRBV3-2; J gene: TRBJ1-2; CDR3 length: 16; CDR3 protein: CASSQGLPGQGDGYTF; CDR3 DNA: TGTGCCAGCAGCCAGGGACTCCCGGGACAGGGCGATGGCTACACCTTC
clone size: .; D gene: .; V gene: TRBV12-3/TRBV12-4; J gene: TRBJ1-2; CDR3 length: 13; CDR3 protein: CASSLRSQYGYTF; CDR3 DNA: TGTGCCAGCAGTCTCCGTTCACAATATGGCTACACCTTC